The 15 T cell receptor beta chains below come from one sample, sequenced in a study of siplizumab effects on memory and regulatory T cells. Researchers cocultured the mixed lymphocyte reaction cells at 37°C for around 6 days. Profiled with immunoSEQ multiplex PCR; TCRdb holds only in-frame clones, not every one. The table records approximately 20,000 clones, under 50% of them present only once. No antigen has been assigned to these receptors. Sequencing was done on a sample of CFSE-low (dividing) CD4+ T cells sorted from an allogeneic mixed lymphocyte reaction. The receptors come from a human donor in good health; the cells came from an allogeneic mixed lymphocyte reaction.

A word on this clone: At one of its ends the junction is not consistent with the germline gene, which may arise from a read error. V usage is TRBV6-5 and J usage is TRBJ1-1; D gene ambiguous. CDR3 length: 14 amino acids. Germline-derived CDR1 and CDR2 are MNHEY and SVGAGI. The CDR3: CAISESIPGTEAFF. The DNA for the CDR3 is TGTGCCATCAGTGAGTCTATCCCCGGGACTGAAGCTTTCTTT.

This clone is medium-sized in the sample. The chain joins TRBV18 to TRBJ1-6, with unresolved D. The CDR3 has 14 residues. The V end lost 0 bases, the J end lost 10 bases, and 10 bases lay between the germline ends. From germline, CDR1 is KGHSH and CDR2 LQKENI. The CDR3 DNA is TGTGCCAGCTCACCACCCCCTGAAGGGTCACCCCTCCACTTT. Residues: CASSPPPEGSPLHF.

The chain combines TRBV2 with TRBJ2-5; D remains unclear. Trimming removed 0 bases from V and 7 bases from J, with 6 bases in between. This CDR3 comprises 12 residues. Germline V gene data show CDR1 as SNHLY and CDR2 as FYNNEI. This chain's CDR3 is CASSEAERTQYF. CDR3 in DNA: TGTGCCAGCAGTGAAGCGGAGCGGACCCAGTACTTC. The full variable domain, in which reference TRBV2 and TRBJ2-5 provide the parts outside the CDR3, is EPEVTQTPSHQVTQMGQEVILRCVPISNHLYFYWYRQILGQKVEFLVSFYNNEISEKSEIFDDQFSVERPDGSNFTLKIRSTKLEDSAMYFCASSEAERTQYFGPGTRLLVL.

The chain recombines TRBV19 with TRBJ1-5; D not resolved. Trimming shortened V by 7 bases and J by 7 bases, and 11 bases separated the two germline ends. Germline CDR1 is LNHDA and CDR2 is SQIVND (reference sequence). The CDR3 runs to 12 residues. Here the CDR3 DNA reads TGTGCCAGTACAGCAGGCCTACAGCCCCAGCATTTT. Protein product: CASTAGLQPQHF.

This clone was seen a handful of times. The rearrangement uses TRBV7-2 and TRBJ1-1; unclear D gene. The CDR3 extends over 14 amino acids. Germline V gene lookup returns CDR1 SGHTA and CDR2 FQGNSA. The germline V and J ends were trimmed by 6 bases and 1 base, with 12 bases remaining between them. CDR3 bases: TGTGCCAGCAGGGTGGCGGCCAAGAACACTGAAGCTTTCTTT. It codes for CASRVAAKNTEAFF.

This clone was seen a handful of times. The rearrangement joins TRBV10-3 to TRBJ1-6; D call uncertain. Trimming left V 6 bases short and J 5 bases short, with 5 bases between. Germline CDR1 is ENHRY and CDR2 is SYGVKD. This CDR3 spans 12 amino acids. The CDR3 DNA sequence: TGTGCCATCAGCGGTGATAATTCACCCCTCCACTTT. Translating it yields CAISGDNSPLHF.

The CDR3 loop reads CASRSTGRFYGYTF. CDR3 DNA: TGTGCCAGCAGGTCGACAGGTCGCTTCTATGGCTACACCTTC. The genes are TRBV21-1 and TRBJ1-2; the tabulated D call, TRBD1, remains unverified against the DNA. TRBV21-1 is shown as a pseudogene. The CDR3 has 14 residues.

The chain joins TRBV7-2 to TRBJ2-5; 8 bases are a match to TRBD1. The J call may be incorrect, as the DNA end agrees better with TRBJ2-7. The CDR3 is 15 amino acids. Germline V gene lookup returns CDR1 SGHTA and CDR2 FQGNSA. CDR3 loop: CASSSGQGLTYEQYF. The CDR3 DNA reads as TGTGCCAGCAGCAGCGGACAGGGCTTGACCTACGAGCAGTACTTC.

This chain uses TRBV18 with TRBJ1-2; unclear D gene. The V gene lost 1 base and the J gene lost 3 bases, with 3 bases spanning the gap. The germline V gene has CDR1 KGHSH and CDR2 LQKENI. The CDR3 loop spans 12 amino acids. The CDR3 loop is CASSPQDYGYTF. CDR3 nucleotides: TGTGCCAGCTCACCACAGGACTATGGCTACACCTTC.

The V and J genes are TRBV4-3 and TRBJ1-4; tentatively, D is TRBD1 (6 bases). This CDR3 spans 15 amino acids. Germline V gene sequence: CDR1 LGHNA, CDR2 YSLEER. The germline V and J ends were trimmed by 0 bases and 8 bases, with 13 bases remaining between them. The CDR3 DNA is TGCGCCAGCAGCCAAGACGGAGGGGGTTTGGAAAAACTGTTTTTT. Its protein is CASSQDGGGLEKLFF.

Worth noting for this clone: Germline and junction disagree at one end, which may indicate a read error. The V and J genes are TRBV6-1 and TRBJ2-7, with TRBD2 matching over 7 bases. The germline V gene has CDR1 MNHNS and CDR2 SASEGT. The CDR3 contains 15 residues. This CDR3 reads CAISEPVIRGDEQYF. The CDR3 nucleotides read TGTGCCATCAGTGAACCGGTTATTCGGGGGGACGAGCAGTACTTC.

The table lists this clone with a count of one. The chain employs TRBV5-7 and TRBJ1-2, with D possibly matching TRBD1 (5 bases). TRBV5-7 is an ORF, and what it does is uncertain. The CDR3 runs 14 residues. V dropped 6 bases and J dropped 5 bases, with 17 bases sitting between them. CDR3 sequence (DNA): TGTGCCAGCAACAGAGGGGCAGGAAGATATGGCTACACCTTC. It yields the protein CASNRGAGRYGYTF.

The J gene is TRBJ2-3, the V gene TRBV19; TRBD2 aligns across 12 bases. Trimming removed 6 bases from V and 0 bases from J; junction bases left unmatched: 4. The germline gives CDR1 LNHDA, CDR2 SQIVND (reference sequence). This CDR3 contains 16 residues. For the CDR3, the DNA is TGTGCCAGTAGCCTTCTAGCGGGGGGGAGCACAGATACGCAGTATTTT. Translation gives CASSLLAGGSTDTQYF.

The gene calls are TRBV6-5 and TRBJ2-2, with D tentatively TRBD2 (5 bases). Germline CDR1 reads MNHEY; CDR2 reads SVGAGI. Trimming cost V 6 bases and J 4 bases, with 15 bases left between them. This CDR3 spans 15 amino acids. In DNA, the CDR3 is TGTGCCAGCAGCTCCTTAACTAGGCGCACCGGGGAGCTGTTTTTT. Protein sequence: CASSSLTRRTGELFF.

This clone showed up just a few times. The V call is TRBV7-2, the J call TRBJ2-2; D unresolved. CDR3 length equals 13 residues. Per germline, CDR1 SGHTA and CDR2 FQGNSA. V lost 3 bases and J 7 bases, leaving 9 bases between the germline ends. The CDR3 protein is CASSFMAYGELFF. CDR3 bases: TGTGCCAGCAGCTTTATGGCATACGGGGAGCTGTTTTTT.